The sequence of this T cell receptor beta chain was determined in a study of T-cell reconstitution after alpha-beta-depleted transplantation in children. This clonotype was observed at least ten times. Its antigen remains unidentified. The germline V gene encodes CDR1 SGHRS and CDR2 YFSETQ. This CDR3 has 17 residues. J lost 6 bases, V lost 0 bases, and 9 bases had no gene match. Study results and caveats: By one year post-transplant, T-cell counts and diversity largely arose from T cells that were newly produced. Several hundred expanded graft clones reportedly supplied alpha-beta T cells about two months after transplant.

TCRbeta library construction was performed incorporating unique molecular identifiers. Each CDR3 protein gets one entry after TCRdb re-called the PCR reads with MiXCR. This sample has hundreds of thousands of distinct CDR3 sequences, with around 14% found just once. The sample consisted of PBMCs, taken before TCRalphabeta/CD19-depleted stem cell transplant. The V call is TRBV5-1, the J call TRBJ1-4; TRBD1 matches at 9 bases. This receptor was obtained from a girl aged 2 to 10 with congenital amegakaryocytic thrombocytopenia, due to receive a stem cell transplant. CDR3 nucleotides: TGCGCCAGCAGCTTGGATACTACAGGGGGCGGTGATGAAAAACTGTTTTTT. Translation gives CASSLDTTGGGDEKLFF. Supplemented by reference TRBV5-1 and TRBJ1-4, the full variable domain reads KAGVTQTPRYLIKTRGQQVTLSCSPISGHRSVSWYQQTPGQGLQFLFEYFSETQRNKGNFPGRFSGRQFSNSRSEMNVSTLELGDSALYLCASSLDTTGGGDEKLFFGSGTQLSVL.